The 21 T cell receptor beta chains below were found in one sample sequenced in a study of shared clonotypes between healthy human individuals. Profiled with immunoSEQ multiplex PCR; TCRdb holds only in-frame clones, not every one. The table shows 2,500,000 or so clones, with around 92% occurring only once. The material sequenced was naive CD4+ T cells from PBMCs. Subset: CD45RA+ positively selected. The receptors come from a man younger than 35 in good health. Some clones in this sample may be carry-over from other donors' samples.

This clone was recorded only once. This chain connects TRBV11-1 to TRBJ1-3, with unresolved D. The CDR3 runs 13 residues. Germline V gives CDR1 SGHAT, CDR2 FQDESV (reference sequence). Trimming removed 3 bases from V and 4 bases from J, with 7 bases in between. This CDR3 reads CASSLIGGNTIYF. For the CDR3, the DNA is TGTGCCAGCAGCTTGATCGGGGGAAACACCATATATTTT.

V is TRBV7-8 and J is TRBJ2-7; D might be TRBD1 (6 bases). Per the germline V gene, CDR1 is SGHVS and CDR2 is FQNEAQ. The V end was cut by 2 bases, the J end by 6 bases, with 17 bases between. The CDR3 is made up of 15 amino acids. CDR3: CASSLSVGEGGEQYF. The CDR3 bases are TGTGCCAGCAGCTTATCGGTGGGGGAAGGGGGCGAGCAGTACTTC.

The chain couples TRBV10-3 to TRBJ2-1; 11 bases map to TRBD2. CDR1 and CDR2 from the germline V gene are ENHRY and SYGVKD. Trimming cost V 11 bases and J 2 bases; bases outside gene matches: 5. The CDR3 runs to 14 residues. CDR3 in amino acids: CASGLAGAYNEQFF. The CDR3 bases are TGTGCCTCCGGACTAGCGGGCGCCTACAATGAGCAGTTCTTC.

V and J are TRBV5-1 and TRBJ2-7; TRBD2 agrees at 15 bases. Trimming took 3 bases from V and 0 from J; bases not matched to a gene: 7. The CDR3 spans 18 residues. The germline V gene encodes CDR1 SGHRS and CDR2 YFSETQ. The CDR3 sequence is CASSWGLAGGLISYEQYF. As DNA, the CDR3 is TGCGCCAGCAGCTGGGGACTAGCGGGAGGTCTTATCTCCTACGAGCAGTACTTC.

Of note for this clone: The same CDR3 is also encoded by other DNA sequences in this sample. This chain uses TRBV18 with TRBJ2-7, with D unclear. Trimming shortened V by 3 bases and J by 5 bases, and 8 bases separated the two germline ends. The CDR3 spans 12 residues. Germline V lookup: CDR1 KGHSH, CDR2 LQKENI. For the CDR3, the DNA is TGTGCCAGCTCACCGGCCCGCGACGAGCAGTACTTC. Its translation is CASSPARDEQYF. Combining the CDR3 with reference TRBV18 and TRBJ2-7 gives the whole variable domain NAGVMQNPRHLVRRRGQEARLRCSPMKGHSHVYWYRQLPEEGLKFMVYLQKENIIDESGMPKERFSAEFPKEGPSILRIQQVVRGDSAAYFCASSPARDEQYFGPGTRLTVT.

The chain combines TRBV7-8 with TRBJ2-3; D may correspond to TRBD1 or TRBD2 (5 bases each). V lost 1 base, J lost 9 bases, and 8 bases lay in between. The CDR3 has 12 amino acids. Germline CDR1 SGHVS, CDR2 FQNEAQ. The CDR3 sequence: CASSLGGNTQYF. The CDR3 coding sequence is TGTGCCAGCAGCTTAGGGGGGAACACGCAGTATTTT.

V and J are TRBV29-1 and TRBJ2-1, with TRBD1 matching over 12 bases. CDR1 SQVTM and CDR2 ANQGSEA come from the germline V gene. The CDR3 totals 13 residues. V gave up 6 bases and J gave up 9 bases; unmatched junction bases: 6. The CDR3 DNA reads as TGCAGCGTCGCCGGGACAGGGGGCGGTGAGCAGTTCTTC. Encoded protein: CSVAGTGGGEQFF.

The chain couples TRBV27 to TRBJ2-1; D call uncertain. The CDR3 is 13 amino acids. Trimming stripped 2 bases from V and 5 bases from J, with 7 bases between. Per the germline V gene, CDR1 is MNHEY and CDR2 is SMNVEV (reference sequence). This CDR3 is CASSLRPNNEQFF. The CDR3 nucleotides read TGTGCCAGCAGTTTAAGGCCAAACAATGAGCAGTTCTTC.

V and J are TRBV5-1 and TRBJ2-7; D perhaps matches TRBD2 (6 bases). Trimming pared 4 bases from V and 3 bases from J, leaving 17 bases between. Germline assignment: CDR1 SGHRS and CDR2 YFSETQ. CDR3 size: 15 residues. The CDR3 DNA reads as TGCGCCAGCAGCATGGGGGGTCCACCGGGCTACGAGCAGTACTTC. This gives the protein CASSMGGPPGYEQYF.

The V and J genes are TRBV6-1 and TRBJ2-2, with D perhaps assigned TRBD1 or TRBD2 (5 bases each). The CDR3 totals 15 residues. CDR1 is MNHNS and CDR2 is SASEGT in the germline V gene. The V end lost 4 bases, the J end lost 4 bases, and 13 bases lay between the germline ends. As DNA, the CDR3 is TGTGCCAGCAGTGGCCCCACGGGACGCACCGGGGAGCTGTTTTTT. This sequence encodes CASSGPTGRTGELFF.

In DNA, the CDR3 is TGTGCCAGTAGGGGGACACTGACCATGAACACTGAAGCTTTCTTT. It translates to CASRGTLTMNTEAFF. The genes are TRBV19 and TRBJ1-1; tentative D call: TRBD1 (6 bases). Germline CDR1 reads LNHDA; CDR2 reads SQIVND (reference sequence). This CDR3 has 15 amino acids. V lost 6 bases to trimming and J lost 0 bases, with 14 bases between them. Filled out from reference TRBV19 and TRBJ1-1, the complete variable domain reads DGGITQSPKYLFRKEGQNVTLSCEQNLNHDAMYWYRQDPGQGLRLIYYSQIVNDFQKGDIAEGYSVSREKKESFPLTVTSAQKNPTAFYLCASRGTLTMNTEAFFGQGTRLTVV.

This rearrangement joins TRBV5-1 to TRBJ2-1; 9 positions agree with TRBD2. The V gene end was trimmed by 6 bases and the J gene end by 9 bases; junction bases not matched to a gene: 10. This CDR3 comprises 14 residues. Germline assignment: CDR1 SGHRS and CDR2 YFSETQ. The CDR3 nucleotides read TGCGCCAGCACTCCCGGGACTAGCAAGGTTGAGCAGTTCTTC. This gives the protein CASTPGTSKVEQFF.

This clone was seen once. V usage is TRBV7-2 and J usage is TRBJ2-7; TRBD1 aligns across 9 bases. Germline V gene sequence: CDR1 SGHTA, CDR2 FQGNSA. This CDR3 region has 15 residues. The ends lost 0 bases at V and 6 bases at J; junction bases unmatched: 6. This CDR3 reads CASSLAGDRVGEQYF. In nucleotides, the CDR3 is TGTGCCAGCAGCTTAGCGGGGGACAGGGTCGGCGAGCAGTACTTC.

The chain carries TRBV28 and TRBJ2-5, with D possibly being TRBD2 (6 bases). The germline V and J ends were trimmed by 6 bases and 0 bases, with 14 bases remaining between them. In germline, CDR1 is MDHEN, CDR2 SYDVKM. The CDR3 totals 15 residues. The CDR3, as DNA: TGTGCCAGCAGGGGTGGGGGGACGTACCAAGAGACCCAGTACTTC. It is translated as CASRGGGTYQETQYF. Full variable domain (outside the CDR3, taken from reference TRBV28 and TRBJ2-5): DVKVTQSSRYLVKRTGEKVFLECVQDMDHENMFWYRQDPGLGLRLIYFSYDVKMKEKGDIPEGYSVSREKKERFSLILESASTNQTSMYLCASRGGGTYQETQYFGPGTRLLVL.

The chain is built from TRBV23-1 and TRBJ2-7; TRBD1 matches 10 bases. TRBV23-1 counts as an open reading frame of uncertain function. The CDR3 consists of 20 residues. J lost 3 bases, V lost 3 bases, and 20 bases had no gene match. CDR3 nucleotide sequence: TGCGCCAGCAGTCATCTCAAAGTGGCGGGACAGGGGACCACCGACTACGAGCAGTACTTC. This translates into CASSHLKVAGQGTTDYEQYF.

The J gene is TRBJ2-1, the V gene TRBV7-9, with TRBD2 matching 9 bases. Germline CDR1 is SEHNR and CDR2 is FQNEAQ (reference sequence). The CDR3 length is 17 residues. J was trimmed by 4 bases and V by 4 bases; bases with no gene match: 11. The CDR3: CASSSLLVAGVYNEQFF. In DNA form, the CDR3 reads TGTGCCAGCAGCTCCCTCCTCGTAGCGGGGGTTTACAATGAGCAGTTCTTC.

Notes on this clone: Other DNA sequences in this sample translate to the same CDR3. CDR3 in amino acids: CASSLGVGSGANVLTF. DNA of the CDR3: TGTGCCAGCAGCTTAGGGGTGGGTTCTGGGGCCAACGTCCTGACTTTC. The J gene is TRBJ2-6, the V gene TRBV7-9; D is uncertain. The CDR3 is 16 amino acids. The germline gives CDR1 SEHNR, CDR2 FQNEAQ (reference sequence). The ends were cut back, 1 base at V and 1 base at J, with 8 bases in the middle.

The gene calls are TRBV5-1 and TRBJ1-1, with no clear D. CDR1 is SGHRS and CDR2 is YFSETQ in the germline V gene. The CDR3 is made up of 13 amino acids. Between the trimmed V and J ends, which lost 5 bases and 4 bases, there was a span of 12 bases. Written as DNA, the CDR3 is TGCGCCAGCAGTTATCCCGAGGCCACTGAAGCTTTCTTT. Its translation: CASSYPEATEAFF. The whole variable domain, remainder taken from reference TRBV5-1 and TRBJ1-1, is KAGVTQTPRYLIKTRGQQVTLSCSPISGHRSVSWYQQTPGQGLQFLFEYFSETQRNKGNFPGRFSGRQFSNSRSEMNVSTLELGDSALYLCASSYPEATEAFFGQGTRLTVV.

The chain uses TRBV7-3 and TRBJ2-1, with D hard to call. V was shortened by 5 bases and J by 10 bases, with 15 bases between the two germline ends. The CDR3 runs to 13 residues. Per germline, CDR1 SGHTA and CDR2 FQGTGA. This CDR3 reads CASSVGGMREQFF. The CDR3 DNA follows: TGTGCCAGCAGCGTGGGTGGGATGAGGGAGCAGTTCTTC.

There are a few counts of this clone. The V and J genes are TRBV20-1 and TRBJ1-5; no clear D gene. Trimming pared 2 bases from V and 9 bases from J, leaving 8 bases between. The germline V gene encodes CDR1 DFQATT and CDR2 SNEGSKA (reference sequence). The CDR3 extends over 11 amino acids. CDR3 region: CSARQLGPQHF. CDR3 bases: TGCAGTGCTAGACAGCTGGGGCCCCAGCATTTT.

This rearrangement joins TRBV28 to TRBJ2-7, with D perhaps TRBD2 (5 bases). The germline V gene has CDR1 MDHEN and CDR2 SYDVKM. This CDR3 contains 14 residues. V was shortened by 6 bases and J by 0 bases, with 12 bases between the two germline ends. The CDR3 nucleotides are TGTGCCAGCAGGAGGACGGGGAACTCCTACGAGCAGTACTTC. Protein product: CASRRTGNSYEQYF.